Presented here are 27 T cell receptor beta chains from one specimen sequenced in a study of PD-1 blockade in classical Hodgkin lymphoma. All patients relapsed after autologous stem cell transplantation, and brentuximab vedotin exposure varied. Only in-frame clones appear in the TCRdb table, and some are missing; sequencing was by immunoSEQ multiplex PCR. Among 90,000 to 100,000 clones, 81% were seen once, and the ten largest hold 15% to 20%. Sequences were derived from peripheral blood mononuclear cells (PBMCs), sampled before the second cycle of nivolumab. All receptors come from a human donor with classical Hodgkin lymphoma.

The V gene is TRBV2, the J gene TRBJ2-7; D gene ambiguous. Per the germline V gene, CDR1 is SNHLY and CDR2 is FYNNEI. CDR3 length: 14 amino acids. The V gene lost 4 bases and the J gene lost 3 bases, with 13 bases spanning the gap. The CDR3 coding sequence is TGTGCCAGCAGTGTCTCCGGGTCACACTACGAGCAGTACTTC. This translates into CASSVSGSHYEQYF.

CDR3 DNA sequence: TGTGCCAGCAGCACGGACAGGGTGGTAGCGGAACTGTTTTTT. Translation gives CASSTDRVVAELFF. The rearrangement links TRBV7-8 to TRBJ1-4; 8 bases fit TRBD1. The CDR3 length is 14 residues. V lost 5 bases, J lost 12 bases, and 11 bases stayed unmatched. Germline V CDR1 and CDR2: SGHVS, FQNEAQ.

V usage is TRBV6-4 and J usage is TRBJ2-1; no definite D call. CDR3 length: 16 residues. Per the germline V gene, CDR1 is MRHNA and CDR2 is SNTAGT. Trimming cost V 3 bases and J 9 bases, with 21 bases left between them. CDR3: CASSDAPTLSWGEQFF. In DNA form, the CDR3 reads TGTGCCAGCAGTGATGCCCCGACGCTTTCCTGGGGTGAGCAGTTCTTC.

This chain uses TRBV5-1 with TRBJ2-7; TRBD1 aligns across 8 bases. Trimming at V came to 4 bases and at J to 0 bases, leaving 6 bases not matched to a gene. CDR3 length equals 15 residues. Germline CDR1 and CDR2: SGHRS and YFSETQ. This CDR3 is CASSPLGQASYEQYF. In DNA form, the CDR3 reads TGCGCCAGCAGCCCGTTGGGACAGGCCTCCTACGAGCAGTACTTC.

A remark on this clone: Just one base apart from a much larger clone, this may be a read error. Other DNA variants within this sample encode the same CDR3. The gene calls are TRBV6-1 and TRBJ2-3, with no clear D. Trimming left V 3 bases short and J 2 bases short, with 21 bases between. The germline V gene has CDR1 MNHNS and CDR2 SASEGT. The CDR3 consists of 18 residues. CDR3 sequence reads: CASSEGMFAAKNTDTQYF. In nucleotides, the CDR3 is TGTGCCAGCAGTGAGGGGATGTTCGCCGCAAAAAACACAGATACGCAGTATTTT.

V and J are TRBV5-4 and TRBJ1-1; D gene ambiguous. The CDR3 runs 13 residues. The germline V gene has CDR1 SGHNT and CDR2 YYREEE (reference sequence). V was cut by 5 bases and J by 6 bases, with 14 bases left in between. CDR3 sequence reads: CASRTRGSAEAFF. CDR3 DNA: TGTGCCAGCAGGACGCGGGGTTCTGCTGAAGCTTTCTTT. Together with reference TRBV5-4 and TRBJ1-1, the CDR3 gives the full variable domain: ETGVTQSPTHLIKTRGQQVTLRCSSQSGHNTVSWYQQALGQGPQFIFQYYREEENGRGNFPPRFSGLQFPNYSSELNVNALELDDSALYLCASRTRGSAEAFFGQGTRLTVV.

This chain uses TRBV18 with TRBJ2-5, with 9 nucleotides matching TRBD2. This CDR3 spans 14 amino acids. Germline assignment: CDR1 KGHSH and CDR2 LQKENI. With 1 base clipped from V and 3 bases from J, the junction kept 0 bases outside the gene matches. The CDR3 DNA follows: TGTGCCAGCTCACCACTAGCGGGAGAAGAGACCCAGTACTTC. Its translation: CASSPLAGEETQYF. Based on the CDR3 plus reference TRBV18 and TRBJ2-5, the full variable domain is NAGVMQNPRHLVRRRGQEARLRCSPMKGHSHVYWYRQLPEEGLKFMVYLQKENIIDESGMPKERFSAEFPKEGPSILRIQQVVRGDSAAYFCASSPLAGEETQYFGPGTRLLVL.

This chain's CDR3 is CASSIFKTQETQYF. Written as DNA, the CDR3 is TGTGCCAGCAGTATTTTTAAGACACAAGAGACCCAGTACTTC. The chain recombines TRBV2 with TRBJ2-5; D is ambiguous. CDR1 is SNHLY and CDR2 is FYNNEI in the germline V gene. Trimming stripped 5 bases from V and 2 bases from J, with 12 bases between. The length of the CDR3 is 14 residues.

The chain uses TRBV27 and TRBJ2-7; 11 bases agree with TRBD2. This CDR3 is built from 14 residues. With 5 bases clipped from V and 6 bases from J, the junction kept 6 bases outside the gene matches. Germline CDR1 and CDR2: MNHEY and SMNVEV (reference sequence). This chain's CDR3 is CASSRLAGRFEQYF. The CDR3 coding sequence is TGTGCCAGCAGTCGACTAGCGGGACGATTCGAGCAGTACTTC.

The CDR3 DNA is TGTGCCAGCAGCTCGACAGGGGGCGGAGATACGCAGTATTTT. Its translation is CASSSTGGGDTQYF. The V gene is TRBV28, the J gene TRBJ2-3; TRBD1 matches at 10 bases. With V trimmed by 6 bases and J by 5 bases, 5 bases remained unmatched. The CDR3 sequence is 14 residues long. From germline, CDR1 is MDHEN and CDR2 SYDVKM.

V gene TRBV7-6 combines with J gene TRBJ2-5, with a weak D call TRBD1 (8 bases). Germline CDR1 is SGHVS and CDR2 is FNYEAQ. This CDR3 spans 16 amino acids. V shed 6 bases and J shed 5 bases, with 22 bases lying between them. The CDR3 sequence: CASRPREDRARETQYF. The DNA of the CDR3 is TGTGCCAGCAGGCCCCGGGAGGACAGGGCTCGGGAGACCCAGTACTTC.

The chain recombines TRBV5-1 with TRBJ2-5; 8 bases align to TRBD2. With 1 base clipped from V and 3 bases from J, the junction kept 8 bases outside the gene matches. The CDR3 spans 16 residues. Germline lookup yields CDR1 SGHRS and CDR2 YFSETQ. CDR3 sequence reads: CASSLRSGSGEETQYF. The DNA for the CDR3 is TGCGCCAGCAGCTTGCGATCTGGTAGCGGGGAAGAGACCCAGTACTTC. The whole variable domain, remainder taken from reference TRBV5-1 and TRBJ2-5, is KAGVTQTPRYLIKTRGQQVTLSCSPISGHRSVSWYQQTPGQGLQFLFEYFSETQRNKGNFPGRFSGRQFSNSRSEMNVSTLELGDSALYLCASSLRSGSGEETQYFGPGTRLLVL.

The DNA of the CDR3 is TGTGCCAGCAGCCGCCCCGGGACAGGGGGGTACGAGCAGTACTTC. Its translation is CASSRPGTGGYEQYF. The chain uses TRBV7-2 and TRBJ2-7; 11 bases agree with TRBD1. The CDR3 consists of 15 residues. V was pared by 5 bases and J by 4 bases, with 7 bases of the junction left unmatched. Per the germline V gene, CDR1 is SGHTA and CDR2 is FQGNSA.

The chain has TRBV5-5 and TRBJ1-2; D gene uncertain. Trimming removed 7 bases from V and 8 bases from J, with 18 bases in between. Germline CDR1 SGHKS, CDR2 YYEKEE (reference sequence). The CDR3 loop spans 13 amino acids. The CDR3 spells CASGTAGAGGYTF. The DNA for the CDR3 is TGTGCCAGCGGAACGGCGGGCGCGGGGGGCTACACCTTC.

This sequence joins TRBV19 and TRBJ1-3; 7 positions agree with TRBD1. V lost 5 bases to trimming and J lost 0 bases; unmatched junction nucleotides: 10. Germline loops: CDR1 LNHDA, CDR2 SQIVND (reference sequence). CDR3 length equals 17 residues. The CDR3 region has the DNA TGTGCCAGTAGTCCTCGACAGGGAAGTAGCTCTGGAAACACCATATATTTT. As protein: CASSPRQGSSSGNTIYF.

This sequence joins TRBV18 and TRBJ2-5; 7 positions agree with TRBD1. CDR3 length: 14 residues. V lost 2 bases, J lost 0 bases, and 0 bases stayed unmatched. CDR1 and CDR2 (germline): KGHSH, LQKENI. DNA for the CDR3: TGTGCCAGCTCACCAACAGGGGACCAAGAGACCCAGTACTTC. As protein: CASSPTGDQETQYF.

The chain recombines TRBV30 with TRBJ2-3; D remains ambiguous. Germline-derived CDR1 and CDR2 are GTSNPN and SVGIG (reference sequence). This CDR3 has 12 residues. The V gene lost 0 bases and the J gene lost 0 bases, with 1 base spanning the gap. The CDR3 region is CAWSVSTDTQYF. In nucleotides, the CDR3 is TGTGCCTGGAGTGTAAGCACAGATACGCAGTATTTT. Supplemented by reference TRBV30 and TRBJ2-3, the full variable domain reads SQTIHQWPATLVQPVGSPLSLECTVEGTSNPNLYWYRQAAGRGLQLLFYSVGIGQISSEVPQNLSASRPQDRQFILSSKKLLLSDSGFYLCAWSVSTDTQYFGPGTRLTVL.

V usage is TRBV19 and J usage is TRBJ1-4; 8 positions match TRBD1. The length of the CDR3 is 16 residues. CDR1 and CDR2 from the germline V gene are LNHDA and SQIVND (reference sequence). Trimming cost V 5 bases and J 4 bases; bases outside gene matches: 9. This chain's CDR3 is CASSVGQGRGNEKLFF. CDR3 bases: TGTGCCAGTAGTGTCGGACAGGGAAGGGGTAATGAAAAACTGTTTTTT.

This clone was seen a handful of times. The rearrangement uses TRBV29-1 and TRBJ1-2; D remains ambiguous. The CDR3 has 9 residues. V dropped 3 bases and J dropped 7 bases, with 3 bases sitting between them. Germline V CDR1 and CDR2: SQVTM, ANQGSEA. CDR3: CSVDSGYTF. The CDR3 DNA sequence: TGCAGCGTTGATAGTGGCTACACCTTC.

The rearrangement links TRBV5-6 to TRBJ2-2; 10 bases are shared with TRBD1. The CDR3 is 14 residues long. The V gene end was trimmed by 4 bases and the J gene end by 4 bases; junction bases not matched to a gene: 1. Per germline, CDR1 SGHDT and CDR2 YYEEEE. CDR3 region: CASSGQGGTGELFF. CDR3 DNA sequence: TGTGCCAGCAGCGGACAGGGGGGCACCGGGGAGCTGTTTTTT.

This chain joins TRBV4-1 and TRBJ2-5; 9 positions agree with TRBD2. The CDR3 is made up of 15 amino acids. CDR1 and CDR2 from the germline V gene are MGHRA and YSYEKL. V shed 4 bases and J 3 bases; nucleotides not matched to a gene: 6. The CDR3 sequence is CASSLSGRSEETQYF. CDR3 bases: TGCGCCAGCAGCCTTAGCGGGAGAAGTGAAGAGACCCAGTACTTC.

The rearrangement links TRBV27 to TRBJ2-2, with 10 bases that match TRBD1. Germline trimming cut 6 bases from V and 7 bases from J; bases unmatched to any gene: 14. This CDR3 is built from 17 residues. Germline CDR1 reads MNHEY; CDR2 reads SMNVEV (reference sequence). This CDR3 is CASRLEGTGDQGGELFF. For the CDR3, the DNA is TGTGCCAGCAGACTCGAGGGGACAGGGGATCAGGGCGGGGAGCTGTTTTTT.

Concerning this clone itself: Within the sample, other DNA sequences also encode this same CDR3. V usage is TRBV9 and J usage is TRBJ2-2; D gene unclear. CDR1 and CDR2 (germline): SGDLS, YYNGEE. The CDR3 totals 12 residues. V dropped 0 bases and J dropped 7 bases, with 4 bases sitting between them. Written as DNA, the CDR3 is TGTGCCAGCAGCGTAGATGTCGGGGAGCTGTTTTTT. It translates to CASSVDVGELFF.

The sample holds one count of this clone. This chain's CDR3 is CASSYEKNNTGNTIYF. CDR3 DNA: TGTGCCAGCAGTTATGAGAAAAACAACACTGGAAACACCATATATTTT. The V and J genes are TRBV2 and TRBJ1-3; no reliable D call. V was pared by 5 bases and J by 2 bases, with 16 bases between. CDR1 is SNHLY, CDR2 FYNNEI, per germline. The CDR3 is 16 amino acids.

CDR3 amino acids: CASSRGPGTGLGGYTF. The CDR3 nucleotides are TGTGCCAGCAGCCGGGGTCCCGGGACAGGGTTAGGTGGCTACACCTTC. The gene calls are TRBV5-6 and TRBJ1-2; 9 positions match TRBD1. Germline values: CDR1 SGHDT, CDR2 YYEEEE. CDR3 length: 16 residues. Unmatched junction bases numbered 14, after V lost 4 bases and J lost 7 bases.

V is TRBV6-4 and J is TRBJ1-1; 8 nucleotides agree with TRBD1. This CDR3 contains 14 residues. V shed 6 bases, J shed 6 bases, and the junction held 9 bases outside the gene matches. Germline loops: CDR1 MRHNA, CDR2 SNTAGT. CDR3 sequence (DNA): TGTGCCAGCAGGGAGGACAGGGTGAGCGCTGAAGCTTTCTTT. Translating gives CASREDRVSAEAFF.

V gene TRBV4-1 combines with J gene TRBJ1-1; D is undetermined. Germline CDR1 MGHRA, CDR2 YSYEKL. The V end lost 0 bases, the J end lost 5 bases, and 10 bases lay between the germline ends. CDR3 length equals 14 residues. The CDR3 is CASSQDSLGTEAFF. DNA of the CDR3: TGCGCCAGCAGCCAAGATTCACTGGGAACTGAAGCTTTCTTT.